What follows is one T cell receptor (beta chain) and its context. The CDR3 covers 12 residues. Germline-derived CDR1 and CDR2 are SNHLY and FYNNEI. Trimming cost V 4 bases and J 6 bases; bases outside gene matches: 3. The source of the sample is a study of blood T cell repertoires in COVID-19. The overall study: Whether acute or convalescent, the COVID-19 samples came from the United States, Italy and Spain.

Repertoires were generated with immunoSEQ multiplex PCR, while TCRdb's copy carries only in-frame clones and drops some. Of 150,000 to 190,000 clones listed, 80% are singletons. Sequenced sample: peripheral blood. The chain recombines TRBV2 with TRBJ2-7; 7 nucleotides agree with TRBD1. The clonotype originates from a man aged 55 to 69 with acute or convalescent COVID-19. The CDR3 region is CASSVQGREQYF. The CDR3 DNA sequence: TGTGCCAGCAGTGTACAGGGGCGCGAGCAGTACTTC.